This TCR beta chain stems from a study of control samples from healthy donors and cancer patients. Germline trimming cut 4 bases from V and 4 bases from J; bases unmatched to any gene: 5. The germline V gene has CDR1 SGDLS and CDR2 YYNGEE. This CDR3 region has 14 residues. Profiling relied on immunoSEQ multiplex PCR, and the TCRdb table lists in-frame clones only, not all of them. The repertoire holds about 410,000 clones, with approximately 92% as singletons. This receptor was obtained from a man in his forties with head and neck cancer. The sequenced material came from PBMCs. This rearrangement joins TRBV9 to TRBJ2-5, with 9 bases that match TRBD2. The CDR3 protein is CASSKGLAGETQYF. CDR3 in DNA: TGTGCCAGCAGCAAGGGACTAGCTGGAGAGACCCAGTACTTC.